Presented here are 10 T cell receptor beta chains from one specimen sequenced in a study of T cell responses to AZD1222 COVID-19 vaccine. Using immunoSEQ multiplex PCR, the repertoire was profiled, and TCRdb retains in-frame clones only, with some absent. The sample gives about 100,000 clones, around nine tenths of which show up once; roughly 3.3% is in the top ten. The specimen was peripheral blood, collected 28 days after the second dose of the MenACWY control vaccine. The source of these receptors is an adult who received the MenACWY meningococcal vaccine as a control.

V is TRBV19 and J is TRBJ1-2, with D uncertain. Germline V gene sequence: CDR1 LNHDA, CDR2 SQIVND (reference sequence). CDR3 size: 13 residues. V was trimmed by 6 bases and J by 1 base, leaving 9 bases between them. The CDR3 region has the DNA TGTGCCAGTAGGGCAGGCCTTAACTATGGCTACACCTTC. Translating gives CASRAGLNYGYTF.

The chain recombines TRBV18 with TRBJ2-7, with D hard to call. Germline-derived CDR1 and CDR2 are KGHSH and LQKENI. V was trimmed by 6 bases and J by 3 bases, leaving 6 bases between them. The CDR3 is 11 amino acids. The CDR3 here is CASSSDYEQYF. The CDR3 coding sequence is TGTGCCAGCTCCTCGGACTACGAGCAGTACTTC.

The chain combines TRBV7-9 with TRBJ2-7; 11 positions match TRBD1. V dropped 4 bases and J dropped 4; count of bases not matched to a gene: 6. Germline V gene lookup returns CDR1 SEHNR and CDR2 FQNEAQ (reference sequence). This CDR3 spans 15 amino acids. The CDR3 region has the DNA TGTGCCAGCAGCTCCAGTGGACAGGGGGCTTACGAGCAGTACTTC. Translated: CASSSSGQGAYEQYF.

V and J are TRBV28 and TRBJ2-5; D is possibly TRBD2 (5 bases). This CDR3 contains 16 residues. Trimming removed 3 bases at V and 3 bases at J, with 17 bases between. CDR1 and CDR2 from the germline V gene are MDHEN and SYDVKM. Written as DNA, the CDR3 is TGTGCCAGCAGTTTGGACCCTCGGGATTCCAAAGAGACCCAGTACTTC. It is translated as CASSLDPRDSKETQYF.

A remark on this clone: This sample also contains other DNA sequences that code for the same CDR3. The chain links TRBV3-1 (or the pseudogene TRBV3-2) to TRBJ1-2, with D possibly being TRBD1 (6 bases). CDR3 length equals 13 residues. CDR1 is LGHDT, CDR2 YNNKEL, per germline (reference sequence). Trimming removed 4 bases from V and 3 bases from J, with 9 bases in between. CDR3: CASSRGQHYGYTF. In DNA form, the CDR3 reads TGTGCCAGCAGCCGTGGACAGCACTATGGCTACACCTTC.

The V call is TRBV7-2, the J call TRBJ2-3, with a weak D call TRBD2 (6 bases). This CDR3 has 16 amino acids. Trimming stripped 4 bases from V and 1 base from J, with 15 bases between. Germline values: CDR1 SGHTA, CDR2 FQGNSA. The CDR3, as DNA: TGTGCCAGCAGCTGGGACTCGCGGGGTCGCACAGATACGCAGTATTTT. Translating it yields CASSWDSRGRTDTQYF.

This sequence joins TRBV5-1 and TRBJ1-3; D might be TRBD1 (5 bases). V dropped 3 bases and J dropped 1 base, with 17 bases sitting between them. This CDR3 is 17 amino acids long. Germline V gene lookup returns CDR1 SGHRS and CDR2 YFSETQ. This CDR3 reads CASSSLLIGESGNTIYF. The CDR3 region has the DNA TGCGCCAGCAGCTCCTTATTAATAGGGGAGTCTGGAAACACCATATATTTT.

The genes are TRBV4-1 and TRBJ2-7, with D possibly matching TRBD1 (7 bases). V was pared by 0 bases and J by 6 bases, with 21 bases between. Germline V lookup: CDR1 MGHRA, CDR2 YSYEKL. The CDR3 spans 17 residues. CDR3 sequence reads: CASSQDNSRGDRPEQYF. CDR3 DNA: TGCGCCAGCAGCCAAGATAACTCCAGGGGGGACCGTCCCGAGCAGTACTTC.

This clone was seen more than once but under ten times. The chain has TRBV7-6 and TRBJ1-3; D is undetermined. Germline V gene data show CDR1 as SGHVS and CDR2 as FNYEAQ. CDR3 length: 15 amino acids. Between the trimmed V and J ends, which lost 5 bases and 0 bases, there was a span of 11 bases. CDR3 sequence reads: CASSSQAYSGNTIYF. In nucleotides, the CDR3 is TGTGCCAGCAGCAGCCAGGCTTACTCTGGAAACACCATATATTTT.

CDR3 amino acids: CTSSRTSKQETQYF. CDR3 bases: TGCACCAGCAGCCGGACTTCTAAACAAGAGACCCAGTACTTC. The rearrangement uses TRBV1 and TRBJ2-5; the listed D gene, TRBD2, was not tested against the DNA. TRBV1 constitutes a pseudogene. The CDR3 length is 14 residues.